This record covers a single T cell receptor beta chain. The same CDR3 also results from other DNA sequences found in this sample. Sequencing was performed with immunoSEQ multiplex PCR; in TCRdb, only in-frame clones are kept and a portion is missing. The sample includes around 200,000 clones, roughly 77% of them seen just once. These data belong to a study of blood T cell repertoires in COVID-19. As for the study in general: Acute-phase and convalescent COVID-19 samples originated in the United States, Italy and Spain.

Seattle's enrolled individuals joined amid active infection and were then monitored longitudinally. V dropped 7 bases and J dropped 4 bases, with 11 bases sitting between them. The CDR3 is 14 amino acids. The germline V gene has CDR1 LNHDA and CDR2 SQIVND (reference sequence). The sequenced sample consisted of peripheral blood. The gene calls are TRBV19 and TRBJ2-6, with a tentative D call TRBD2 (7 bases). The TCR originated in a woman aged 40 to 50 with COVID-19, enrolled during active disease. This chain's CDR3 is CASTGGDGANVLTF. As DNA, the CDR3 is TGTGCCAGTACGGGGGGCGACGGGGCCAACGTCCTGACTTTC.